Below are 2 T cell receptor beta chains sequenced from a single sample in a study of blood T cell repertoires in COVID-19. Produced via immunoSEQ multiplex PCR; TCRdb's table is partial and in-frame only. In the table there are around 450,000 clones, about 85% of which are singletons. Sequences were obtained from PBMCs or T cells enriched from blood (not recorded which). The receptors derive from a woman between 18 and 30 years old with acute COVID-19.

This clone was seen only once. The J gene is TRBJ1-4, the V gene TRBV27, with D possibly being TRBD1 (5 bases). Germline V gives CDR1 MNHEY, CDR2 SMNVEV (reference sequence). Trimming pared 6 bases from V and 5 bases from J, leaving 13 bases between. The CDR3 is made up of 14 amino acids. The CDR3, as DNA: TGTGCCAGCAGCCCGACAGTGGAAAATGAAAAACTGTTTTTT. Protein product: CASSPTVENEKLFF.

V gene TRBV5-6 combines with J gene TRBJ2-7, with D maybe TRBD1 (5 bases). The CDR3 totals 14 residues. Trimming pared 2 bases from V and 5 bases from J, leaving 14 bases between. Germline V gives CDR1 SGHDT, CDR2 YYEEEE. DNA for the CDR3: TGTGCCAGCAGCTTAATGGGGCTTCATAACGAGCAGTACTTC. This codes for CASSLMGLHNEQYF. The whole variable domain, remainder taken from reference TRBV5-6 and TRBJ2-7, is DAGVTQSPTHLIKTRGQQVTLRCSPKSGHDTVSWYQQALGQGPQFIFQYYEEEERQRGNFPDRFSGHQFPNYSSELNVNALLLGDSALYLCASSLMGLHNEQYFGPGTRLTVT.